One sample yielded the 10 T cell receptor beta chains listed below, sequenced in a study of technical replicates of blood from a few donors. Produced via immunoSEQ multiplex PCR; TCRdb's table is partial and in-frame only. The sample has 58,000 or so clones, approximately 83% seen once. Source material: PBMCs. The receptors stem from a human donor in good health. Some clones in this sample may be carry-over from other donors' samples.

This clone has more than one count but fewer than ten. The chain carries TRBV6-5 and TRBJ2-5; TRBD1 agrees at 7 bases. The CDR3 spans 13 residues. The trim removed 6 bases at V and 5 bases at J, leaving 6 bases unmatched. CDR1 is MNHEY, CDR2 SVGAGI, per germline. CDR3 amino acids: CASRRTGGETQYF. CDR3 coding DNA: TGTGCCAGCAGACGGACAGGCGGGGAGACCCAGTACTTC.

The chain employs TRBV5-4 and TRBJ2-7; the D gene is possibly TRBD2 (6 bases). Germline CDR1 SGHNT, CDR2 YYREEE (reference sequence). The ends were cut back, 3 bases at V and 3 bases at J, with 13 bases in the middle. The CDR3 extends over 14 amino acids. Here the CDR3 DNA reads TGTGCCAGCAGCTGGGGGGTCCAGGACTACGAGCAGTACTTC. Protein product: CASSWGVQDYEQYF. The whole variable domain, filled in from reference TRBV5-4 and TRBJ2-7, reads ETGVTQSPTHLIKTRGQQVTLRCSSQSGHNTVSWYQQALGQGPQFIFQYYREEENGRGNFPPRFSGLQFPNYSSELNVNALELDDSALYLCASSWGVQDYEQYFGPGTRLTVT.

V usage is TRBV9 and J usage is TRBJ1-1; a possible D gene is TRBD1 (6 bases). V lost 3 bases to trimming and J lost 8 bases, with 11 bases between them. The germline V gene encodes CDR1 SGDLS and CDR2 YYNGEE. This CDR3 region has 12 residues. The CDR3 bases are TGTGCCAGCAGCGGAGGGACACCCGAAGCTTTCTTT. Amino acid sequence: CASSGGTPEAFF.

The V gene is TRBV5-1, the J gene TRBJ1-2; no reliable D call. Trimming took 0 bases from V and 6 from J, leaving 9 bases between them. The CDR3 contains 13 residues. In germline, CDR1 is SGHRS, CDR2 YFSETQ. CDR3 sequence reads: CASSLDVGHGYTF. The CDR3 DNA reads as TGCGCCAGCAGCTTGGACGTGGGCCATGGCTACACCTTC.

The rearrangement joins TRBV2 to TRBJ1-2; D gene unclear. The CDR3 runs 14 residues. Deletions cut 2 bases from V and 0 bases from J, with 7 bases between. Per the germline V gene, CDR1 is SNHLY and CDR2 is FYNNEI. This CDR3 reads CASSETVPNYGYTF. The CDR3 nucleotides are TGTGCCAGCAGTGAAACAGTCCCTAACTATGGCTACACCTTC.

V gene TRBV4-3 combines with J gene TRBJ2-1; 7 nucleotides agree with TRBD2. V lost 0 bases, J lost 0 bases, and 8 bases stayed unmatched. The CDR3 covers 18 residues. From germline, CDR1 is LGHNA and CDR2 YSLEER. The CDR3 nucleotides are TGCGCCAGCAGCCAAGATTCGTCTAGCGGAAGCTCCTACAATGAGCAGTTCTTC. Its protein product is CASSQDSSSGSSYNEQFF.

This clone was observed a handful of times. The rearrangement links TRBV5-1 to TRBJ1-1, with a weak D call TRBD1 (6 bases). The CDR3 extends over 13 amino acids. Trimming stripped 4 bases from V and 4 bases from J, with 11 bases between. The germline CDR1 and CDR2 sequences are SGHRS and YFSETQ. The CDR3 bases are TGCGCCAGCAGCGCACAGGGTGGCACTGAAGCTTTCTTT. Its protein is CASSAQGGTEAFF.

This clone was found a few times. V usage is TRBV6-5 and J usage is TRBJ2-7; 9 bases are shared with TRBD1. Germline V lookup: CDR1 MNHEY, CDR2 SVGAGI. The CDR3 sequence is 15 residues long. V was pared by 2 bases and J by 4 bases, with 6 bases of the junction left unmatched. The CDR3 protein is CASSYGQGRLYEQYF. CDR3 DNA: TGTGCCAGCAGTTACGGACAGGGGAGACTATACGAGCAGTACTTC.

This chain links TRBV4-3 with TRBJ1-4; D call uncertain. The CDR3 covers 15 residues. From germline, CDR1 is LGHNA and CDR2 YSLEER. V lost 4 bases to trimming and J lost 0 bases, with 9 bases between them. The CDR3: CASSPSRATNEKLFF. CDR3 in DNA: TGCGCCAGCAGCCCATCGAGGGCAACTAATGAAAAACTGTTTTTT.

The chain uses TRBV15 and TRBJ2-7, with 11 bases lining up with TRBD2. V lost 3 bases to trimming and J lost 5 bases; unmatched junction nucleotides: 9. Germline CDR1 reads LNHNV; CDR2 reads YYDKDF (reference sequence). CDR3 length equals 16 residues. CDR3 DNA sequence: TGTGCCACCAGCAGTCGAACTAGCGGGAGATGGAACGAGCAGTACTTC. This gives the protein CATSSRTSGRWNEQYF. The variable domain in full, with the rest retrieved from reference TRBV15 and TRBJ2-7, is DAMVIQNPRYQVTQFGKPVTLSCSQTLNHNVMYWYQQKSSQAPKLLFHYYDKDFNNEADTPDNFQSRRPNTSFCFLDIRSPGLGDTAMYLCATSSRTSGRWNEQYFGPGTRLTVT.